The 10 T cell receptor beta chains given below trace back to one sample, sequenced in a study of cytomegalovirus exposure and HLA in healthy donors. The PCR contained 60 Vbeta and 13 Jbeta primers. Generated by immunoSEQ multiplex PCR, the TCRdb table keeps only in-frame clones and is missing some. The repertoire has some 250,000 clones, 82% of them found once; the top ten carry 4.5% to 6%. Sequenced: PBMCs. These receptors all stem from a woman aged 40 to 49 in good health and CMV-seropositive.

In this sample, this clone turned up once. A junction end diverges from the germline sequence, so it may reflect a read error. The J gene is TRBJ1-1, the V gene TRBV7-9; D not certain. CDR1 is SEHNR, CDR2 FQNEAQ, per germline (reference sequence). The CDR3 consists of 12 residues. DNA for the CDR3: TGTTCCAGCAGCCACGTCGGAGGGGAAGCTTTCTTT. The encoded protein is CSSSHVGGEAFF.

This clone appeared a few times. The chain joins TRBV27 to TRBJ1-1, with 9 bases aligning to TRBD1. Germline V CDR1 and CDR2: MNHEY, SMNVEV (reference sequence). The CDR3 is 17 residues long. Trimming cost V 6 bases and J 5 bases; bases outside gene matches: 16. The CDR3 DNA is TGTGCCAGCAGAGCTTGGACAGGGGCCGCAATTAGGACTGAAGCTTTCTTT. Its protein is CASRAWTGAAIRTEAFF.

The chain couples TRBV19 to TRBJ1-1; TRBD1 aligns across 8 bases. Germline CDR1 is LNHDA and CDR2 is SQIVND (reference sequence). Germline trimming cut 4 bases from V and 4 bases from J; bases unmatched to any gene: 5. CDR3 size: 14 residues. The CDR3 DNA reads as TGTGCCAGTAGTAGACAGGGGTTCGGCACTGAAGCTTTCTTT. Protein product: CASSRQGFGTEAFF.

This chain connects TRBV7-8 to TRBJ1-2; the match to TRBD1 covers 8 bases. J gave up 8 bases and V 4 bases, and 6 bases lay outside the gene matches. Germline V CDR1 and CDR2: SGHVS, FQNEAQ. CDR3 size: 13 residues. Here the CDR3 DNA reads TGTGCCAGCAGCTCGAGGACAGGGCGCGGCTACACCTTC. Residues: CASSSRTGRGYTF.

The J gene is TRBJ1-1, the V gene TRBV18, with D hard to call. V was cut by 6 bases and J by 7 bases, with 12 bases left in between. CDR3 length: 12 residues. Germline assignment: CDR1 KGHSH and CDR2 LQKENI. Here the CDR3 reads CASSEAVGEAFF. The CDR3 DNA reads as TGTGCCAGCTCCGAAGCGGTAGGTGAAGCTTTCTTT.

This sequence joins TRBV4-2 and TRBJ2-1; maybe TRBD2 (5 bases). Germline V lookup: CDR1 LGHNA, CDR2 YNFKEQ. Trimming left V 0 bases short and J 6 bases short, with 12 bases between. The CDR3 has 15 amino acids. CDR3 DNA: TGTGCCAGCAGCCAAGATCCTACTAGTTTCAATGAGCAGTTCTTC. Translated, it gives CASSQDPTSFNEQFF.

The chain uses TRBV11-2 and TRBJ2-1; TRBD2 aligns across 7 bases. CDR1 is SGHAT and CDR2 is FQNNGV in the germline V gene. J was trimmed by 4 bases and V by 1 base; bases with no gene match: 10. The CDR3 extends over 17 amino acids. The chain's CDR3 is CASSLGSGGRGYNEQFF. The DNA of the CDR3 is TGTGCCAGCAGCTTAGGAAGCGGAGGGAGGGGTTACAATGAGCAGTTCTTC.

The genes are TRBV30 and TRBJ1-4, with a weak D call TRBD1 (6 bases). Germline CDR1 GTSNPN, CDR2 SVGIG (reference sequence). This CDR3 is 17 amino acids long. Trimming shortened V by 5 bases and J by 2 bases, and 21 bases separated the two germline ends. This chain's CDR3 is CAWGRSLGGRTNEKLFF. For the CDR3, the DNA is TGTGCCTGGGGCCGCTCGCTCGGGGGGCGGACTAATGAAAAACTGTTTTTT.

V is TRBV10-3 and J is TRBJ1-1; no firm D call. The germline V and J ends were trimmed by 4 bases and 4 bases, with 13 bases remaining between them. The CDR3 totals 14 residues. Looked up from germline, CDR1 is ENHRY and CDR2 is SYGVKD. The CDR3 DNA is TGTGCCATCAGTGCCTCGGAGAAGTTCACTGAAGCTTTCTTT. Its protein product is CAISASEKFTEAFF.

The chain carries TRBV5-4 and TRBJ2-3, with TRBD2 matching 10 bases. This CDR3 comprises 15 residues. With V trimmed by 4 bases and J by 4 bases, 6 bases remained unmatched. Germline V CDR1 and CDR2: SGHNT, YYREEE (reference sequence). The CDR3 is CASSRTSGRPDTQYF. The CDR3 DNA reads TGTGCCAGCAGCCGGACTAGCGGTCGACCAGATACGCAGTATTTT.